This TCR beta chain was retrieved from a study of cytomegalovirus exposure and HLA in healthy donors. Study observations and caveats: It emerged from a later analysis that several of the most significant clusters appeared to be linked to common viral pathogens.

Regarding this clone: What it recognizes is unknown.

The primer mix had 60 Vbeta and 13 Jbeta primers. Produced via immunoSEQ multiplex PCR; TCRdb's table is partial and in-frame only. This sample's table reports 120,000 to 150,000 clones. This CDR3 is built from 15 residues. Germline V CDR1 and CDR2: SGHVS, FQNEAQ. V lost 3 bases to trimming and J lost 5 bases, with 14 bases between them. This receptor was taken from a woman aged 50 to 65 in good health and CMV-seronegative. This chain links TRBV7-8 with TRBJ1-5; D remains unclear. Sequencing input: PBMCs. This CDR3 is CASSLDWASYQPQHF. For the CDR3, the DNA is TGTGCCAGCAGCTTGGACTGGGCGAGTTATCAGCCCCAGCATTTT.